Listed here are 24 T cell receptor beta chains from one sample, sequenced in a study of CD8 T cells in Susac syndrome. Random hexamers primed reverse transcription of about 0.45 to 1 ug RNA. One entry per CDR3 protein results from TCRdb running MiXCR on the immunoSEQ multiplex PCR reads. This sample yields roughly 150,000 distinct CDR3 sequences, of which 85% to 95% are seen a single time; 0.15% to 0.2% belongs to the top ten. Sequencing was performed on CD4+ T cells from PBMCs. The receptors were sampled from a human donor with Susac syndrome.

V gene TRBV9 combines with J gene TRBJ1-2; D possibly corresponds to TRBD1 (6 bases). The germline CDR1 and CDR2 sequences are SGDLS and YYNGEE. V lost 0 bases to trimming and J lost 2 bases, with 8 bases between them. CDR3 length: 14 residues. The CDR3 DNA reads TGTGCCAGCAGCGTAGCCGGACAGAACTATGGCTACACCTTC. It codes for CASSVAGQNYGYTF.

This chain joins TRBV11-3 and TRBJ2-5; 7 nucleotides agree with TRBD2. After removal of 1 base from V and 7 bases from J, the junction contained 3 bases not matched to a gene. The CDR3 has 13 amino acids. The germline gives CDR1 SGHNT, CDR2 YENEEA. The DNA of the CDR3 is TGTGCCAGCAGCTTAGCCAGGGAGGGGACCCAGTACTTC. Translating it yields CASSLAREGTQYF.

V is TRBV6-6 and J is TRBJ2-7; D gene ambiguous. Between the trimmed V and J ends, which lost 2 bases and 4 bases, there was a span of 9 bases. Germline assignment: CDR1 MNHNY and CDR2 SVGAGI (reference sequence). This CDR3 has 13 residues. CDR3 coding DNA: TGTGCCAGCAGTTACGCGACCGGATACGAGCAGTACTTC. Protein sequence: CASSYATGYEQYF.

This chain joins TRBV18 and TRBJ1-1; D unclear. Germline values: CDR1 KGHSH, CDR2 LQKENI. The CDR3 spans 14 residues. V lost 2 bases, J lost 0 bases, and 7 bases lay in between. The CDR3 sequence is CASSPLQMNTEAFF. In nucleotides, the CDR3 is TGTGCCAGCTCACCATTGCAGATGAACACTGAAGCTTTCTTT.

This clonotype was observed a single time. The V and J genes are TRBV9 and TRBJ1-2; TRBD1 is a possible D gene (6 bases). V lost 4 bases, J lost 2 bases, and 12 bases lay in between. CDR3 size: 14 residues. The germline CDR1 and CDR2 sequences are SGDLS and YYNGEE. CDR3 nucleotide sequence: TGTGCCAGCAGCTCGGGGACACAGAACTATGGCTACACCTTC. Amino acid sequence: CASSSGTQNYGYTF.

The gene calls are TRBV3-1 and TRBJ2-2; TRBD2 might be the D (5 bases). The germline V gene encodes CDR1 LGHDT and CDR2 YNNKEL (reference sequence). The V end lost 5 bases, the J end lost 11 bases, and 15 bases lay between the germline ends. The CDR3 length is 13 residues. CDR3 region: CASSSNPRGELFF. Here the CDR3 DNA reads TGTGCCAGCAGCTCAAATCCCCGGGGAGAGCTGTTTTTT.

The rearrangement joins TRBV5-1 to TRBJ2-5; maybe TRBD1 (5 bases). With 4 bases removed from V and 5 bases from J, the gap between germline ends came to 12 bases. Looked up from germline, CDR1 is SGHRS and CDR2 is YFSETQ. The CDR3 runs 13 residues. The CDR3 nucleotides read TGCGCCAGCAGCAGGGGCGCAGAGGAGACCCAGTACTTC. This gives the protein CASSRGAEETQYF.

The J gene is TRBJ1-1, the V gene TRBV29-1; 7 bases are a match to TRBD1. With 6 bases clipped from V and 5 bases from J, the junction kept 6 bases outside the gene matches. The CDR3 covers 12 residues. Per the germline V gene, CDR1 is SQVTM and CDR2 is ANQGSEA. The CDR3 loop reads CSVLDRLTEAFF. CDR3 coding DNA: TGCAGCGTGCTGGACAGGTTGACTGAAGCTTTCTTT.

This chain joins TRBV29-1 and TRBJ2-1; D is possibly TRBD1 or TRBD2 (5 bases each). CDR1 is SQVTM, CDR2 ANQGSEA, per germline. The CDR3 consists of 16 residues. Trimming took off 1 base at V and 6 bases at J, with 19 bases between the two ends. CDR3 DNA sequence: TGCAGCGTTGAAGTTAGCGTGACAGTCCAGGGCAATGAGCAGTTCTTC. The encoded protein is CSVEVSVTVQGNEQFF.

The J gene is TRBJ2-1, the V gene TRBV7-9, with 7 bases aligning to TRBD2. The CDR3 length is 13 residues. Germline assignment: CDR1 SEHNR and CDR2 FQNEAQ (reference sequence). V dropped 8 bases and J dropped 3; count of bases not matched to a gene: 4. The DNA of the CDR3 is TGTGCCAGCGCGGGGGTCAGCTACAATGAGCAGTTCTTC. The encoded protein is CASAGVSYNEQFF.

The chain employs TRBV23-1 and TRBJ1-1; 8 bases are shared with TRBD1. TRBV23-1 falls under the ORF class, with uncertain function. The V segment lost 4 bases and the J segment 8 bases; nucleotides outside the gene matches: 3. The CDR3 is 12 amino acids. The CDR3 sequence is CASSRTGTEAFF. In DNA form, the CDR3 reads TGCGCCAGCAGTCGGACAGGGACCGAAGCTTTCTTT.

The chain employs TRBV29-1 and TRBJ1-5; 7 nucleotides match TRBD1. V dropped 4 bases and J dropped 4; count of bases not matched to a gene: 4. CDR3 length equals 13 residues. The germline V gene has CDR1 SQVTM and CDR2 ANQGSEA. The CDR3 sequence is CSVGKGANQPQHF. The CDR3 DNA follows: TGCAGCGTTGGAAAGGGGGCGAATCAGCCCCAGCATTTT. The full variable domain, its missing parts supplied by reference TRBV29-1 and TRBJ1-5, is SAVISQKPSRDICQRGTSLTIQCQVDSQVTMMFWYRQQPGQSLTLIATANQGSEATYESGFVIDKFPISRPNLTFSTLTVSNMSPEDSSIYLCSVGKGANQPQHFGDGTRLSIL.

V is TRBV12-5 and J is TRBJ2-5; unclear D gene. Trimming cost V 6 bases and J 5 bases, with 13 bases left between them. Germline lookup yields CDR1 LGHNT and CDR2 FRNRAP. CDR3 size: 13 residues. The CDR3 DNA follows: TGTGCTAGTGGGCCCCTTAGCCTGGAGACCCAGTACTTC. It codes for CASGPLSLETQYF.

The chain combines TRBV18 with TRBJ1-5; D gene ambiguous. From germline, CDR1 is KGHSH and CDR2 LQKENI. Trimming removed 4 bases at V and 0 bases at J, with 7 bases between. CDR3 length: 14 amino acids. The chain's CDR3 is CASSRENSNQPQHF. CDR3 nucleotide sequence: TGTGCCAGCTCACGGGAAAATAGCAATCAGCCCCAGCATTTT.

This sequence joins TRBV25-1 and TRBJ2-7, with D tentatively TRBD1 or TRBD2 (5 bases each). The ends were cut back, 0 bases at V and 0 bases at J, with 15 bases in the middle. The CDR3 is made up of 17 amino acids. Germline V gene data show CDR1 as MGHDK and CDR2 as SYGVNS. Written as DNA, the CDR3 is TGTGCCAGCAGTGAATATGATCGTGGGGACCTCTCCTACGAGCAGTACTTC. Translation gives CASSEYDRGDLSYEQYF.

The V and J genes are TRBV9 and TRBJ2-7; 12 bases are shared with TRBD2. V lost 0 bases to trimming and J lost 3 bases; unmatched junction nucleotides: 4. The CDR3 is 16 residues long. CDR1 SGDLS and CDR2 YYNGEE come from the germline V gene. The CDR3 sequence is CASSVGLAGADYEQYF. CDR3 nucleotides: TGTGCCAGCAGCGTAGGACTAGCGGGGGCCGACTACGAGCAGTACTTC.

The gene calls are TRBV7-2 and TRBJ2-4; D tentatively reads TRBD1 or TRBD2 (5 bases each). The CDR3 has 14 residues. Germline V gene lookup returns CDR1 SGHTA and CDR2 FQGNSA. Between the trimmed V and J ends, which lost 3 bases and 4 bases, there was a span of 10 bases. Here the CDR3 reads CASSFPGRKNIQYF. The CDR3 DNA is TGTGCCAGCAGCTTCCCGGGACGGAAAAACATTCAGTACTTC.

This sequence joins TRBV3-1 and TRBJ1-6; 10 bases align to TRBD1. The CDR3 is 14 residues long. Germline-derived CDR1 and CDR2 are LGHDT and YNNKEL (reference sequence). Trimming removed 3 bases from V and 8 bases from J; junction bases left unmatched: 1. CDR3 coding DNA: TGTGCCAGCAGCCACGGGACAGGGGATTCACCCCTCCACTTT. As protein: CASSHGTGDSPLHF. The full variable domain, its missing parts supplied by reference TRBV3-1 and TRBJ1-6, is DTAVSQTPKYLVTQMGNDKSIKCEQNLGHDTMYWYKQDSKKFLKIMFSYNNKELIINETVPNRFSPKSPDKAHLNLHINSLELGDSAVYFCASSHGTGDSPLHFGNGTRLTVT.

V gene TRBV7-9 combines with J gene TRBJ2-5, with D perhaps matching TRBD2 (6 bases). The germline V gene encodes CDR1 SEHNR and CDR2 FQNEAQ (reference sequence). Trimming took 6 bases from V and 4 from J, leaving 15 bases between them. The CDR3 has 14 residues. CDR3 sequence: CASSHASGGETQYF. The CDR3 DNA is TGTGCCAGCAGTCACGCGTCCGGGGGAGAGACCCAGTACTTC.

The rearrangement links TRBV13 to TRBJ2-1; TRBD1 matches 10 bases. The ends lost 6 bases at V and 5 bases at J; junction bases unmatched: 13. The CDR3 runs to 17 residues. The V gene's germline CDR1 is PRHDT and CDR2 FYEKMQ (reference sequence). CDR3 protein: CASSRTGGGGGNNEQFF. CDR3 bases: TGTGCCAGCAGTCGGACAGGGGGAGGGGGGGGCAACAATGAGCAGTTCTTC. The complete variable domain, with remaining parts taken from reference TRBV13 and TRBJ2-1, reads AAGVIQSPRHLIKEKRETATLKCYPIPRHDTVYWYQQGPGQDPQFLISFYEKMQSDKGSIPDRFSAQQFSDYHSELNMSSLELGDSALYFCASSRTGGGGGNNEQFFGPGTRLTVL.

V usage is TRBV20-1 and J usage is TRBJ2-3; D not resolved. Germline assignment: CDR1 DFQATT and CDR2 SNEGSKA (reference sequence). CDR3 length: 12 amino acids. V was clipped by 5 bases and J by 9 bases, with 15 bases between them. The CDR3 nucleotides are TGCAGTGCTCTTCCCGTCGACCGAACGCAGTATTTT. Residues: CSALPVDRTQYF.

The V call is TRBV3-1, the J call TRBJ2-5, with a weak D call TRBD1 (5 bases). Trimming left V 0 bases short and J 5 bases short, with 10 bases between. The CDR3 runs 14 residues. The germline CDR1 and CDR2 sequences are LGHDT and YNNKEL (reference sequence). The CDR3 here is CASSQDDSTETQYF. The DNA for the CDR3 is TGTGCCAGCAGCCAAGACGACAGTACCGAGACCCAGTACTTC.

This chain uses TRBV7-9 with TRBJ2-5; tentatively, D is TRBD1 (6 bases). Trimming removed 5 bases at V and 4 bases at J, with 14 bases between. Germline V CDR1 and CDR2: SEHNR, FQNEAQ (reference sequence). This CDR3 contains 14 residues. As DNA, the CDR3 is TGTGCCAGCAGCGTCACCGGGACACGAGAGACCCAGTACTTC. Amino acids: CASSVTGTRETQYF.

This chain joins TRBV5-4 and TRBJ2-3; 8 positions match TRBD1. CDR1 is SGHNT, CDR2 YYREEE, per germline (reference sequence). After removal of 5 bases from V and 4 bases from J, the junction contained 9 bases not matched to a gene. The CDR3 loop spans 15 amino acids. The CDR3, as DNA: TGTGCCAGCAGAAACGGACAGGGCAGATCAGATACGCAGTATTTT. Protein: CASRNGQGRSDTQYF.